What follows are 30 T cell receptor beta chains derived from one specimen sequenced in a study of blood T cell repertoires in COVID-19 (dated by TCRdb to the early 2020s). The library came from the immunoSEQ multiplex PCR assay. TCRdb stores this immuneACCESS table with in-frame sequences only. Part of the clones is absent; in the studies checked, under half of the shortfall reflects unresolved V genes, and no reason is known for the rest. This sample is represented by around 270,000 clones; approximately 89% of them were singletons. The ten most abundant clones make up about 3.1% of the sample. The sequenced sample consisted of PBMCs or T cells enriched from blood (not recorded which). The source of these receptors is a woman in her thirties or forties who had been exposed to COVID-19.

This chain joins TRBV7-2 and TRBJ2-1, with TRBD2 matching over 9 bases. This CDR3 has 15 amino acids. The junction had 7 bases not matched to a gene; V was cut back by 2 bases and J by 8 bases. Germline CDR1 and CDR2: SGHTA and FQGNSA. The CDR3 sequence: CASSLRGGASYEQFF. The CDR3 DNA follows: TGTGCCAGCAGCTTACGCGGGGGGGCCAGCTATGAGCAGTTCTTC.

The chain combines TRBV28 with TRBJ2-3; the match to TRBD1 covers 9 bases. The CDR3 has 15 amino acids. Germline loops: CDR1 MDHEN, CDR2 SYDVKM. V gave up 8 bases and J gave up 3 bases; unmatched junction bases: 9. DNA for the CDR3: TGTGCCAGCGGAGTTACAGGGGGCGCGACAGATACGCAGTATTTT. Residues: CASGVTGGATDTQYF.

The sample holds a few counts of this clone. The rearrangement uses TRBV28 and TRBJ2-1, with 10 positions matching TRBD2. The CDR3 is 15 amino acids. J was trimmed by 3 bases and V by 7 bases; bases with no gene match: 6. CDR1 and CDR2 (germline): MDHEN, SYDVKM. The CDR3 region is CASTLAGGIYNEQFF. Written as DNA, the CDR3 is TGTGCCAGCACATTAGCGGGAGGCATCTACAATGAGCAGTTCTTC.

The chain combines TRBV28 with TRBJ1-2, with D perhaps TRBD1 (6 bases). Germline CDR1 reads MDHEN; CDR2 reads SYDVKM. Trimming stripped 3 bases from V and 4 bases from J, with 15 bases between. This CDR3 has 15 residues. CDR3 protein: CASSLGGRLIYGYTF. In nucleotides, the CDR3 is TGTGCCAGCAGTTTGGGGGGGCGGCTTATCTATGGCTACACCTTC.

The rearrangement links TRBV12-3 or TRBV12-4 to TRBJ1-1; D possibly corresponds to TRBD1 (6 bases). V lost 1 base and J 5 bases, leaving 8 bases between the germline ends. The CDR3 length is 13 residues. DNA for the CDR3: TGTGCCAGCAGTTTAGGGGGGCGTACTGAAGCTTTCTTT. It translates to CASSLGGRTEAFF.

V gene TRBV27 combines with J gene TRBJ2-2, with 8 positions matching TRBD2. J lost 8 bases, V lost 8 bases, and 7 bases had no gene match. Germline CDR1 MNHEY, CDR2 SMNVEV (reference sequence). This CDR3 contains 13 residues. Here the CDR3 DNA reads TGTGCCAGCCGACTAGCGCTGGAGGGGGAGCTGTTTTTT. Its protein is CASRLALEGELFF.

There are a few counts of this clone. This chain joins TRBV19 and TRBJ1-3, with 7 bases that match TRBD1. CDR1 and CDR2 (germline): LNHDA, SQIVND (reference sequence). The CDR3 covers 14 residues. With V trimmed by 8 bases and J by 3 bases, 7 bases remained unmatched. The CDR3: CASLNRGLGNTIYF. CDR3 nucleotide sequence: TGTGCCAGTCTCAACAGGGGCCTTGGAAACACCATATATTTT.

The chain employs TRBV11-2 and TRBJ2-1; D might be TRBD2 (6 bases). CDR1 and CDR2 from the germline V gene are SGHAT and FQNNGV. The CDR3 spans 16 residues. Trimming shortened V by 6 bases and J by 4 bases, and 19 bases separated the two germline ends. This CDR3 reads CASRTLSGGTYNEQFF. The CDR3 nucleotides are TGTGCCAGCAGGACCCTATCGGGTGGGACTTACAATGAGCAGTTCTTC. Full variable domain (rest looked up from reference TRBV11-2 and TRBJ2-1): EAGVAQSPRYKIIEKRQSVAFWCNPISGHATLYWYQQILGQGPKLLIQFQNNGVVDDSQLPKDRFSAERLKGVDSTLKIQPAKLEDSAVYLCASRTLSGGTYNEQFFGPGTRLTVL.

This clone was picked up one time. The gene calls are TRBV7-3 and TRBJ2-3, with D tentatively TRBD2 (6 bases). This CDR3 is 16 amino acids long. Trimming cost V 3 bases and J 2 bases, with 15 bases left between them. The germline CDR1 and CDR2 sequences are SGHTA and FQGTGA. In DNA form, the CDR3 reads TGTGCCAGCAGCTTGACAGCGGGCCGTTTCACAGATACGCAGTATTTT. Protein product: CASSLTAGRFTDTQYF.

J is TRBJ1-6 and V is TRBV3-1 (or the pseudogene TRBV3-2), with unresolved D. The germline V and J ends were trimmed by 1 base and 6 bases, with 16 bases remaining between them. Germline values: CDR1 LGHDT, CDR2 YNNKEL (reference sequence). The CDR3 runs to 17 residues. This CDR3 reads CASSQVFRGSVNSPLHF. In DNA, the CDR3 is TGTGCCAGCAGCCAAGTGTTCCGGGGTTCGGTTAATTCACCCCTCCACTTT.

Here the CDR3 reads CASSIPGLVFEQFF. The CDR3 DNA follows: TGTGCCAGCAGCATTCCGGGACTAGTTTTTGAGCAGTTCTTC. The chain joins TRBV11-2 to TRBJ2-1; 8 nucleotides agree with TRBD2. The length of the CDR3 is 14 residues. With 5 bases clipped from V and 9 bases from J, the junction kept 9 bases outside the gene matches. The germline CDR1 and CDR2 sequences are SGHAT and FQNNGV. Using reference TRBV11-2 and TRBJ2-1 for the parts outside the CDR3, the full variable domain is EAGVAQSPRYKIIEKRQSVAFWCNPISGHATLYWYQQILGQGPKLLIQFQNNGVVDDSQLPKDRFSAERLKGVDSTLKIQPAKLEDSAVYLCASSIPGLVFEQFFGPGTRLTVL.

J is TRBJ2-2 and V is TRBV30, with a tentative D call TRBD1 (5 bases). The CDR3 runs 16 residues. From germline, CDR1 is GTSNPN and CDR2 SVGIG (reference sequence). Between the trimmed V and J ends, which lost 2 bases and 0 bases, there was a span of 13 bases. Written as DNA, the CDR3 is TGTGCCTGGAGTCGTTTAGGGGCTGCGAACACCGGGGAGCTGTTTTTT. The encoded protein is CAWSRLGAANTGELFF. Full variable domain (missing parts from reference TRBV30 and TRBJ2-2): SQTIHQWPATLVQPVGSPLSLECTVEGTSNPNLYWYRQAAGRGLQLLFYSVGIGQISSEVPQNLSASRPQDRQFILSSKKLLLSDSGFYLCAWSRLGAANTGELFFGEGSRLTVL.

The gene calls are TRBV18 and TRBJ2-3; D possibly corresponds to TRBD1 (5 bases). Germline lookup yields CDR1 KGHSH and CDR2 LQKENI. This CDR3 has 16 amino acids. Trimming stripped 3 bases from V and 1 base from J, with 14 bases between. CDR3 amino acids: CASSPSGPGRTDTQYF. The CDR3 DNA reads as TGTGCCAGCTCACCGTCGGGCCCAGGGCGCACAGATACGCAGTATTTT.

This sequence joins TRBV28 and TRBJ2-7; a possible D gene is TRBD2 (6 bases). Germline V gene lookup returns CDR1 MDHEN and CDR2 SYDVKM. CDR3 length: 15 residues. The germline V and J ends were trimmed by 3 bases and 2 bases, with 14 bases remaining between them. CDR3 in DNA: TGTGCCAGCAGTTTTAGGTGGCGGGGCGCCTACGAGCAGTACTTC. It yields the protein CASSFRWRGAYEQYF.

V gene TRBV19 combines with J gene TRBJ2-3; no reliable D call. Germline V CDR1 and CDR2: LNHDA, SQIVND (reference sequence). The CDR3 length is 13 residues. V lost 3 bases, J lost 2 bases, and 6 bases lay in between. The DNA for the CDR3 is TGTGCCAGTAGTATCGGTATCACAGATACGCAGTATTTT. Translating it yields CASSIGITDTQYF. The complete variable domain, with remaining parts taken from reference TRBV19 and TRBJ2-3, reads DGGITQSPKYLFRKEGQNVTLSCEQNLNHDAMYWYRQDPGQGLRLIYYSQIVNDFQKGDIAEGYSVSREKKESFPLTVTSAQKNPTAFYLCASSIGITDTQYFGPGTRLTVL.

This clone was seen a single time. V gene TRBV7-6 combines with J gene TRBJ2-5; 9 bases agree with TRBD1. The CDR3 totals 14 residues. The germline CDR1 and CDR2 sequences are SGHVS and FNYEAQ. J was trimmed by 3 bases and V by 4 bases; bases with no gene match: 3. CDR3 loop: CASSSGQGKETQYF. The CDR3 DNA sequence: TGTGCCAGCAGCTCAGGACAGGGGAAAGAGACCCAGTACTTC.

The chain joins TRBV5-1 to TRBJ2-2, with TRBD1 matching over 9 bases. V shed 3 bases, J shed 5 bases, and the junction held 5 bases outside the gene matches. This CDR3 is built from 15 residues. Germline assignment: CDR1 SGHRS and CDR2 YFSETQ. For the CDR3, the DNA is TGCGCCAGCAGCTGGGGGGACAGGGAGACCGGGGAGCTGTTTTTT. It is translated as CASSWGDRETGELFF.

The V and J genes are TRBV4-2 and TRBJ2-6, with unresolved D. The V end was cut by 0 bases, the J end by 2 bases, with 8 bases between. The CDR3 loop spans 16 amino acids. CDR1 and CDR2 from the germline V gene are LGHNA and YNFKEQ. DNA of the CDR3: TGTGCCAGCAGCCAAGAGGGCCAGGCTGGGGCCAACGTCCTGACTTTC. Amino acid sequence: CASSQEGQAGANVLTF.

Written as DNA, the CDR3 is TGTGCCAGCAGTGAATTTGGGGGCGCCGGGGTCTCCGCTGAAGCTTTCTTT. It is translated as CASSEFGGAGVSAEAFF. J is TRBJ1-1 and V is TRBV25-1, with a possible D match to TRBD1 (6 bases). This CDR3 has 17 residues. Germline V gene sequence: CDR1 MGHDK, CDR2 SYGVNS. Trimming pared 1 base from V and 6 bases from J, leaving 21 bases between.

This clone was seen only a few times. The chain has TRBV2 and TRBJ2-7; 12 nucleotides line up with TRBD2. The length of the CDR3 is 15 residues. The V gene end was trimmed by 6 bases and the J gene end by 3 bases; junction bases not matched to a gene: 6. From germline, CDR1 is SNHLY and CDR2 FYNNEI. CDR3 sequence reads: CASRDWTSGDYEQYF. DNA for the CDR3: TGTGCCAGCAGGGATTGGACTAGCGGGGACTACGAGCAGTACTTC.

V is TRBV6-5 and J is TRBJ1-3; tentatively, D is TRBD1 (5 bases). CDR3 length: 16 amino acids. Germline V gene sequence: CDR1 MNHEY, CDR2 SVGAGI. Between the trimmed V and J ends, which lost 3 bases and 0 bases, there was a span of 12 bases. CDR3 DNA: TGTGCCAGCAGTTATGGGCAGGGCGGCTCTGGAAACACCATATATTTT. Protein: CASSYGQGGSGNTIYF.

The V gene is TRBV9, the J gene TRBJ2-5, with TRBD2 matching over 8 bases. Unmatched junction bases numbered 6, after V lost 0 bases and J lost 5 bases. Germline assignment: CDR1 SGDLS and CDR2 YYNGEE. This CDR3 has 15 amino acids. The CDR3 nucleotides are TGTGCCAGCAGCGTAGAAGGGACTAGTACGGAGACCCAGTACTTC. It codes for CASSVEGTSTETQYF. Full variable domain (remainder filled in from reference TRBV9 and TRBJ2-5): DSGVTQTPKHLITATGQRVTLRCSPRSGDLSVYWYQQSLDQGLQFLIQYYNGEERAKGNILERFSAQQFPDLHSELNLSSLELGDSALYFCASSVEGTSTETQYFGPGTRLLVL.

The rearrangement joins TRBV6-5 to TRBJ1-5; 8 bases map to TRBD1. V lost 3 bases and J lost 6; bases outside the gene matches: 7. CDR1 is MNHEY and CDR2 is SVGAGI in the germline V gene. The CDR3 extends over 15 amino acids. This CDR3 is CASSYTGGMGQPQHF. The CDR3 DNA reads TGTGCCAGCAGTTATACAGGGGGTATGGGTCAGCCCCAGCATTTT.

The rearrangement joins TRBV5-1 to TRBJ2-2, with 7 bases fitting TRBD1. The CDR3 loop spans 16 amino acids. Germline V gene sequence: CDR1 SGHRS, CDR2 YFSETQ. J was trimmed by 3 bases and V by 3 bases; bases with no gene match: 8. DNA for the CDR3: TGCGCCAGCAGCTGGGCCGGGACAGACGACACCGGGGAGCTGTTTTTT. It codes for CASSWAGTDDTGELFF. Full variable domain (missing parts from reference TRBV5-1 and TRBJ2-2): KAGVTQTPRYLIKTRGQQVTLSCSPISGHRSVSWYQQTPGQGLQFLFEYFSETQRNKGNFPGRFSGRQFSNSRSEMNVSTLELGDSALYLCASSWAGTDDTGELFFGEGSRLTVL.

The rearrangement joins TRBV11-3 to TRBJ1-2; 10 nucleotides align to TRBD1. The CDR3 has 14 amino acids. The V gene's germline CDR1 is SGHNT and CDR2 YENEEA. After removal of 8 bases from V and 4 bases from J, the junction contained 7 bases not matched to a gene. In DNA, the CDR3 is TGTGCCAGCCGAAGCGGGGACAGGGGCTATGGCTACACCTTC. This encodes CASRSGDRGYGYTF.

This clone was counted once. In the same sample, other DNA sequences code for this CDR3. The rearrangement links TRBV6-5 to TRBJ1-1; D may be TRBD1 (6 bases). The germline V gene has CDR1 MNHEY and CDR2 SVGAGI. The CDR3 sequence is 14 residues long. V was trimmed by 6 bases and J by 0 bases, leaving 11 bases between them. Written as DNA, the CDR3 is TGTGCCAGCAGGCCGGGGGGGCTGAACACTGAAGCTTTCTTT. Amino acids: CASRPGGLNTEAFF.

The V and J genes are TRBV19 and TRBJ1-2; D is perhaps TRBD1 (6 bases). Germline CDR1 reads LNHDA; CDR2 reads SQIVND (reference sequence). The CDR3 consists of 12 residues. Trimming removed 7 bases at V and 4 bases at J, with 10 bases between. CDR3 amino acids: CASTRGPYGYTF. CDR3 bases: TGTGCCAGTACCAGGGGTCCCTATGGCTACACCTTC.

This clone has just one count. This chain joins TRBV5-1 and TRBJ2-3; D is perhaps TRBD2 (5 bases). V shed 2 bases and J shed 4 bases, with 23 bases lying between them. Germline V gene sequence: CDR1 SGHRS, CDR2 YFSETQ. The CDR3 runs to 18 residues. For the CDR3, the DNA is TGCGCCAGCAGCTTCAACCCGCGGACTCAAGCTGGGGCAGATACGCAGTATTTT. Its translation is CASSFNPRTQAGADTQYF.

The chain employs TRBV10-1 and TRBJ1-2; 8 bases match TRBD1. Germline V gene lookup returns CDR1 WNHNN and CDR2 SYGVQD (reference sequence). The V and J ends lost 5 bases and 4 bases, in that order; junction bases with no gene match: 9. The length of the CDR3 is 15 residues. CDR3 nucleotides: TGCGCCAGCAGTACCTTAGACAGGGGAGCCTATGGCTACACCTTC. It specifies CASSTLDRGAYGYTF.

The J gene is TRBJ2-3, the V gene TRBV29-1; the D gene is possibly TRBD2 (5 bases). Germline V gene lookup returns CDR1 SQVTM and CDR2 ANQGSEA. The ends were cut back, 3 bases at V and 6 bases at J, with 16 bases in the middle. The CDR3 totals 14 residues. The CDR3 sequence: CSVERSGGGDTQYF. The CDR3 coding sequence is TGCAGCGTTGAGAGAAGCGGAGGCGGGGATACGCAGTATTTT.